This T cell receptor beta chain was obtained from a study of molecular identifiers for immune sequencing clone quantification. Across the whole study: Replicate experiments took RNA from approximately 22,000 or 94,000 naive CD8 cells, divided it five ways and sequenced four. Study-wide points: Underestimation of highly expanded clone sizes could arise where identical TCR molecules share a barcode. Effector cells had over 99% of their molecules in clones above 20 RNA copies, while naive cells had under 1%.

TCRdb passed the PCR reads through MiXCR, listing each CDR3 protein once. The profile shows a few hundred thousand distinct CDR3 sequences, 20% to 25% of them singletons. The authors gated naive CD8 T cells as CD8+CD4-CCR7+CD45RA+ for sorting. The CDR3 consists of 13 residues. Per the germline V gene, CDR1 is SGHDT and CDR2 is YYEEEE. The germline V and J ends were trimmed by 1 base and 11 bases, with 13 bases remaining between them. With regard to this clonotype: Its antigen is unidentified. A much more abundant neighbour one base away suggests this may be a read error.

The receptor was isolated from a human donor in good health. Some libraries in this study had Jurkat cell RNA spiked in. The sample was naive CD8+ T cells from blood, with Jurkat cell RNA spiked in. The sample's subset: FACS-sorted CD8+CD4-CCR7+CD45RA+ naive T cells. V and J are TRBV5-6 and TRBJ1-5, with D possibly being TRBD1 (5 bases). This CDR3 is CASSLRGSQSQHF. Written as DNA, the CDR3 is TGTGCCAGCAGCTTGCGGGGGTCCCAGTCCCAGCATTTT. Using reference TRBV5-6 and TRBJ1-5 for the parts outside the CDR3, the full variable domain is DAGVTQSPTHLIKTRGQQVTLRCSPKSGHDTVSWYQQALGQGPQFIFQYYEEEERQRGNFPDRFSGHQFPNYSSELNVNALLLGDSALYLCASSLRGSQSQHFGDGTRLSIL.